This entry features one T cell receptor beta chain sequence. Germline V gene lookup returns CDR1 KGHDR and CDR2 SFDVKD. The CDR3 consists of 13 residues. V dropped 9 bases and J dropped 7 bases, with 12 bases sitting between them. The data were produced by immunoSEQ multiplex PCR, yet TCRdb's version contains in-frame clones alone and is incomplete. The table records roughly 260,000 clones, around 87% of them present only once. These data come from a study of blood T cell repertoires in COVID-19. Study-level information: The United States, Italy and Spain provided the acute and convalescent COVID-19 samples. T cells, B-cell-depleted T cells, or PBMCs provided the cDNA or gDNA that served as material.

Material for sequencing was peripheral blood. V is TRBV24-1 and J is TRBJ1-6; D might be TRBD1 (5 bases). The TCR was taken from a woman between 50 and 59 years old with acute or convalescent COVID-19. CDR3 amino acids: CATRQTQNSPLHF. The CDR3 nucleotides are TGTGCCACCCGACAGACCCAGAATTCACCCCTCCACTTT.